The 26 T cell receptor beta chains below come from one sample, sequenced in a study of T cells in localized non-small cell lung cancer. Repertoires were generated with immunoSEQ multiplex PCR, while TCRdb's copy carries only in-frame clones and drops some. The sample has about 29,000 clones; 70% to 90% are singletons. The sample in question was peripheral blood, obtained before any cancer treatment. Every receptor here comes from a woman between 35 and 75 years old with stage I lung adenocarcinoma.

The chain recombines TRBV9 with TRBJ2-7, with D unresolved. Looked up from germline, CDR1 is SGDLS and CDR2 is YYNGEE. V lost 1 base, J lost 2 bases, and 10 bases lay in between. The CDR3 extends over 14 amino acids. The CDR3 reads CASSVNTNTYEQYF. CDR3 DNA: TGTGCCAGCAGCGTAAACACCAATACCTACGAGCAGTACTTC.

The chain recombines TRBV2 with TRBJ1-5; 7 bases align to TRBD1. The CDR3 sequence is 13 residues long. V trimming: 6 bases; J trimming: 7 bases; junction bases outside the gene matches: 6. Germline CDR1 reads SNHLY; CDR2 reads FYNNEI. Written as DNA, the CDR3 is TGTGCCAGCAGCTTGGGGGACAGCCAGCCCCAGCATTTT. It yields the protein CASSLGDSQPQHF.

V gene TRBV11-2 combines with J gene TRBJ1-3; TRBD1 aligns across 10 bases. With 3 bases clipped from V and 4 bases from J, the junction kept 3 bases outside the gene matches. This CDR3 spans 15 amino acids. The germline V gene has CDR1 SGHAT and CDR2 FQNNGV. For the CDR3, the DNA is TGTGCCAGCAGCTTGGGACAGGGGTCCGGAAACACCATATATTTT. It translates to CASSLGQGSGNTIYF.

The chain has TRBV6-5 and TRBJ2-2; D gene unclear. The CDR3 is 13 amino acids. The germline V gene encodes CDR1 MNHEY and CDR2 SVGAGI. V was pared by 2 bases and J by 5 bases, with 6 bases between. As DNA, the CDR3 is TGTGCCAGCAGTTACATGGCTACCGGGGAGCTGTTTTTT. Amino acids: CASSYMATGELFF.

The chain couples TRBV27 to TRBJ1-1; D possibly corresponds to TRBD1 (5 bases). This CDR3 comprises 13 residues. Germline CDR1 reads MNHEY; CDR2 reads SMNVEV (reference sequence). Trimming removed 9 bases at V and 2 bases at J, with 13 bases between. This CDR3 reads CASGDSSNTEAFF. CDR3 DNA sequence: TGTGCCAGTGGGGACTCCTCTAACACTGAAGCTTTCTTT.

This chain uses TRBV7-9 with TRBJ1-2; 7 nucleotides line up with TRBD1. The ends lost 2 bases at V and 5 bases at J; junction bases unmatched: 11. Per germline, CDR1 SEHNR and CDR2 FQNEAQ (reference sequence). This CDR3 spans 16 amino acids. The CDR3 coding sequence is TGTGCCAGCAGCTTAAGACAGGGAAGTCCTTATTATGGCTACACCTTC. It yields the protein CASSLRQGSPYYGYTF.

The J gene is TRBJ2-3, the V gene TRBV5-1, with 10 bases fitting TRBD1. V lost 3 bases to trimming and J lost 6 bases; unmatched junction nucleotides: 1. The CDR3 totals 13 residues. Germline CDR1 and CDR2: SGHRS and YFSETQ. This CDR3 is CASSSGQGDTQYF. In DNA, the CDR3 is TGCGCCAGCAGCTCGGGACAGGGGGATACGCAGTATTTT. Filled out from reference TRBV5-1 and TRBJ2-3, the complete variable domain reads KAGVTQTPRYLIKTRGQQVTLSCSPISGHRSVSWYQQTPGQGLQFLFEYFSETQRNKGNFPGRFSGRQFSNSRSEMNVSTLELGDSALYLCASSSGQGDTQYFGPGTRLTVL.

J is TRBJ2-7 and V is TRBV5-1; 7 nucleotides match TRBD1. This CDR3 contains 15 residues. J lost 3 bases, V lost 2 bases, and 8 bases had no gene match. Germline-derived CDR1 and CDR2 are SGHRS and YFSETQ. CDR3 amino acids: CASSLDPGQSYEQYF. The CDR3 nucleotides read TGCGCCAGCAGCTTAGATCCGGGACAGAGCTACGAGCAGTACTTC.

This chain links TRBV4-3 with TRBJ2-1; a possible D gene is TRBD2 (6 bases). The CDR3 is 15 residues long. V lost 6 bases and J lost 1, with 13 bases in between. Germline CDR1 LGHNA, CDR2 YSLEER. CDR3 DNA: TGCGCCAGCAGTGACGGGGCGGGGTCCTACAATGAGCAGTTCTTC. This codes for CASSDGAGSYNEQFF.

J is TRBJ2-6 and V is TRBV7-9; D is possibly TRBD1 (6 bases). Germline V lookup: CDR1 SEHNR, CDR2 FQNEAQ (reference sequence). This CDR3 is built from 16 residues. V was shortened by 4 bases and J by 0 bases, with 10 bases between the two germline ends. The CDR3 nucleotides are TGTGCCAGCAGCTACGGACAGTTCTCTGGGGCCAACGTCCTGACTTTC. Translating it yields CASSYGQFSGANVLTF.

This chain links TRBV11-2 with TRBJ2-2; D ambiguous. Germline loops: CDR1 SGHAT, CDR2 FQNNGV. V gave up 2 bases and J gave up 0 bases, with 1 base separating them. The CDR3 spans 13 residues. CDR3 DNA: TGTGCCAGCAGCTTAACGAACACCGGGGAGCTGTTTTTT. Protein sequence: CASSLTNTGELFF. The full variable domain, in which reference TRBV11-2 and TRBJ2-2 provide the parts outside the CDR3, is EAGVAQSPRYKIIEKRQSVAFWCNPISGHATLYWYQQILGQGPKLLIQFQNNGVVDDSQLPKDRFSAERLKGVDSTLKIQPAKLEDSAVYLCASSLTNTGELFFGEGSRLTVL.

The chain uses TRBV5-4 and TRBJ2-3; TRBD2 is a possible D gene (7 bases). The V end lost 1 base, the J end lost 4 bases, and 13 bases lay between the germline ends. The CDR3 is 15 residues long. Germline V gene data show CDR1 as SGHNT and CDR2 as YYREEE (reference sequence). The CDR3 loop is CASSLSGGPPDTQYF. The CDR3 nucleotides are TGTGCCAGCAGCTTGTCCGGGGGGCCCCCAGATACGCAGTATTTT. Full variable domain (outside the CDR3, taken from reference TRBV5-4 and TRBJ2-3): ETGVTQSPTHLIKTRGQQVTLRCSSQSGHNTVSWYQQALGQGPQFIFQYYREEENGRGNFPPRFSGLQFPNYSSELNVNALELDDSALYLCASSLSGGPPDTQYFGPGTRLTVL.

In its sample, this clone was seen once. V usage is TRBV18 and J usage is TRBJ2-7, with D possibly matching TRBD1 (5 bases). Germline CDR1 KGHSH, CDR2 LQKENI. The CDR3 has 14 residues. Trimming removed 1 base at V and 7 bases at J, with 14 bases between. This CDR3 is CASSPQKGMREQYF. CDR3 DNA: TGTGCCAGCTCACCACAAAAGGGGATGCGGGAGCAGTACTTC.

The genes are TRBV28 and TRBJ2-5; a possible D gene is TRBD2 (6 bases). CDR1 and CDR2 from the germline V gene are MDHEN and SYDVKM. The CDR3 extends over 15 amino acids. V dropped 7 bases and J dropped 1 base, with 16 bases sitting between them. Here the CDR3 DNA reads TGTGCCAGCAAGGGCGGGGCAACATCCCAAGAGACCCAGTACTTC. Its protein is CASKGGATSQETQYF. The full variable domain, with the rest looked up from reference TRBV28 and TRBJ2-5, is DVKVTQSSRYLVKRTGEKVFLECVQDMDHENMFWYRQDPGLGLRLIYFSYDVKMKEKGDIPEGYSVSREKKERFSLILESASTNQTSMYLCASKGGATSQETQYFGPGTRLLVL.

V is TRBV19 and J is TRBJ2-7; TRBD1 is a possible D gene (7 bases). V shed 3 bases and J shed 5 bases, with 17 bases lying between them. This CDR3 comprises 15 residues. Germline loops: CDR1 LNHDA, CDR2 SQIVND (reference sequence). The CDR3 is CASSIRAGGLDEQYF. Written as DNA, the CDR3 is TGTGCCAGTAGTATTAGGGCAGGGGGACTGGACGAGCAGTACTTC.

The chain has TRBV28 and TRBJ1-4; TRBD1 aligns across 12 bases. CDR1 is MDHEN, CDR2 SYDVKM, per germline. The CDR3 is made up of 14 amino acids. V was pared by 6 bases and J by 8 bases, with 4 bases of the junction left unmatched. The CDR3 region is CASSLGQGAEKLFF. CDR3 nucleotide sequence: TGTGCCAGCAGCTTGGGACAGGGGGCAGAAAAACTGTTTTTT.

V and J are TRBV21-1 and TRBJ2-5; the table assigns TRBD1, which was not confirmed against the DNA. TRBV21-1 is reported as a pseudogene. This CDR3 spans 17 amino acids. CDR3 residues: CASSAGQGGDRVKTQYF. The CDR3 coding sequence is TGTGCCAGCAGCGCCGGCCAGGGGGGGGACAGGGTTAAGACCCAGTACTTC.

This rearrangement joins TRBV30 to TRBJ1-4; TRBD1 agrees at 9 bases. The CDR3 contains 14 residues. Germline CDR1 GTSNPN, CDR2 SVGIG (reference sequence). Germline trimming cut 3 bases from V and 7 bases from J; bases unmatched to any gene: 6. The CDR3 region is CAWSPGQGVEKLFF. For the CDR3, the DNA is TGTGCCTGGAGCCCGGGACAGGGTGTTGAAAAACTGTTTTTT.

The rearrangement uses TRBV11-2 and TRBJ2-2; D remains ambiguous. Germline V gene sequence: CDR1 SGHAT, CDR2 FQNNGV. There are 14 residues in the CDR3. V lost 0 bases, J lost 4 bases, and 6 bases lay in between. CDR3 loop: CASSLEYSTGELFF. CDR3 coding DNA: TGTGCCAGCAGCTTAGAATATTCCACCGGGGAGCTGTTTTTT.

This rearrangement joins TRBV19 to TRBJ1-6; D is unclear. CDR1 and CDR2 (germline): LNHDA, SQIVND (reference sequence). V was cut by 3 bases and J by 16 bases, with 13 bases left in between. The CDR3 extends over 12 amino acids. The CDR3: CASSIGPRILHF. The CDR3 region has the DNA TGTGCCAGTAGTATCGGACCACGCATTCTCCACTTT.

The V gene is TRBV5-1, the J gene TRBJ2-1; 8 nucleotides align to TRBD2. The trim removed 1 base at V and 7 bases at J, leaving 10 bases unmatched. CDR1 is SGHRS, CDR2 YFSETQ, per germline. The CDR3 loop spans 16 amino acids. Written as DNA, the CDR3 is TGCGCCAGCAGCTTGCTTGCGGGAGGTACTAAAAATGAGCAGTTCTTC. This translates into CASSLLAGGTKNEQFF.

The chain uses TRBV5-8 and TRBJ2-1; perhaps TRBD2 as D (5 bases). V dropped 4 bases and J dropped 10 bases, with 27 bases sitting between them. Germline V CDR1 and CDR2: SGHTS, YDEGEE. The CDR3 sequence is 17 residues long. CDR3: CASSPEGLGGLHGEQFF. The CDR3 DNA is TGTGCCAGCAGCCCCGAAGGGTTGGGCGGGCTGCACGGGGAGCAGTTCTTC.

V and J are TRBV5-1 and TRBJ2-3; possible D gene TRBD2, 6 bases. The V end was cut by 6 bases, the J end by 4 bases, with 15 bases between. CDR1 SGHRS and CDR2 YFSETQ come from the germline V gene. The CDR3 runs to 14 residues. CDR3 DNA: TGCGCCAGCACTCACCGGGGGACCGCAGATACGCAGTATTTT. This gives the protein CASTHRGTADTQYF.

The V and J genes are TRBV5-1 and TRBJ2-6; the D is unclear. The length of the CDR3 is 16 residues. CDR1 and CDR2 (germline): SGHRS, YFSETQ. The V end lost 1 base, the J end lost 0 bases, and 8 bases lay between the germline ends. CDR3 nucleotides: TGCGCCAGCAGCTTGCCGAGCGCCTCTGGGGCCAACGTCCTGACTTTC. It specifies CASSLPSASGANVLTF.

Only one count was recorded for this clone. J is TRBJ2-7 and V is TRBV5-1; the match to TRBD2 covers 8 bases. The CDR3 is 16 amino acids. The V segment lost 0 bases and the J segment 1 base; nucleotides outside the gene matches: 6. In germline, CDR1 is SGHRS, CDR2 YFSETQ. The CDR3 DNA reads as TGCGCCAGCAGCTTGGTATCGAGCGGGAGTTCCTACGAGCAGTACTTC. This codes for CASSLVSSGSSYEQYF.

The CDR3 coding sequence is TGTGCCTGGAGGACGTCCGAGGGGAGGAATGAGCAGTTCTTC. This codes for CAWRTSEGRNEQFF. The V call is TRBV30, the J call TRBJ2-1; D is possibly TRBD2 (6 bases). CDR1 GTSNPN and CDR2 SVGIG come from the germline V gene (reference sequence). The CDR3 is made up of 14 amino acids. Trimming pared 3 bases from V and 7 bases from J, leaving 16 bases between.